This T cell receptor beta chain was sequenced during a study of blood T cell repertoires in COVID-19. The overall study: Sample material is recorded as cDNA or gDNA derived from T cells, B-cell-depleted T cells, or PBMCs.

This CDR3 is built from 15 residues. CDR1 SQVTM and CDR2 ANQGSEA come from the germline V gene. The V and J ends lost 0 bases and 0 bases, in that order; junction bases with no gene match: 2. Participants spanned ages about 18 to 90 years and resided in about two dozen US areas. Libraries were prepared by immunoSEQ multiplex PCR; TCRdb keeps only in-frame clonotypes and omits some of them. This repertoire shows fewer than 300,000 clones, more than 75% found once; its top ten account for about 2.5%. This sequence originates from a woman in her thirties or forties with acute COVID-19. V and J are TRBV29-1 and TRBJ2-4; 7 positions agree with TRBD2. The sequencing sample was made of PBMCs or T cells enriched from blood (not recorded which). This CDR3 is CSVEEGGLAKNIQYF. In DNA form, the CDR3 reads TGCAGCGTTGAAGAGGGAGGGCTAGCCAAAAACATTCAGTACTTC.